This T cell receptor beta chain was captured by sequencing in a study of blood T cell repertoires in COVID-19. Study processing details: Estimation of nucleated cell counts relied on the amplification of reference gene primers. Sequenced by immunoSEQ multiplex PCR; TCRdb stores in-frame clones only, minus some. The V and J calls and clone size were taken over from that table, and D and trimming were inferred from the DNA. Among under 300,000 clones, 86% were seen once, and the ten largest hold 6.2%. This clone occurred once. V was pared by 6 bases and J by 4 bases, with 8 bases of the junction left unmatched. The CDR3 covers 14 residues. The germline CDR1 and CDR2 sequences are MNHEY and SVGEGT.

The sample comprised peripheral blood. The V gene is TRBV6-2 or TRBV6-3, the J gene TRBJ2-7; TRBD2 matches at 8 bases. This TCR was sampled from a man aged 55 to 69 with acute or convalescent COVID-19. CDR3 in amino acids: CASRPSGWEYEQYF. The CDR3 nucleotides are TGTGCCAGCAGACCTAGCGGGTGGGAGTACGAGCAGTACTTC.